A single sample is the source of the 9 T cell receptor beta chains below, sequenced in a study of control samples from healthy donors and cancer patients. Repertoires were generated with immunoSEQ multiplex PCR, while TCRdb's copy carries only in-frame clones and drops some. Here the sample spans 150,000 or so clones, 93% being singletons. Sample: blood. Source of these receptors: a man aged 18 to 29 in good health.

The chain links TRBV2 to TRBJ2-5; TRBD1 aligns across 8 bases. CDR1 is SNHLY, CDR2 FYNNEI, per germline. CDR3 length: 16 amino acids. V shed 3 bases, J shed 4 bases, and the junction held 10 bases outside the gene matches. The CDR3 DNA sequence: TGTGCCAGCAGTGACCCGAGACAGGGGCCCCTAGAGACCCAGTACTTC. It is translated as CASSDPRQGPLETQYF.

The chain's CDR3 is CATCTSIGRNTEAFF. For the CDR3, the DNA is TGTGCCACCTGTACCTCGATCGGAAGGAACACTGAAGCTTTCTTT. V and J are TRBV24-1 and TRBJ1-1; D unresolved. Trimming removed 9 bases at V and 1 base at J, with 17 bases between. This CDR3 is built from 15 residues. Germline loops: CDR1 KGHDR, CDR2 SFDVKD.

The chain combines TRBV19 with TRBJ1-1; maybe TRBD1 (5 bases). Per germline, CDR1 LNHDA and CDR2 SQIVND (reference sequence). The CDR3 length is 17 residues. Trimming took off 0 bases at V and 0 bases at J, with 14 bases between the two ends. CDR3 bases: TGTGCCAGTAGTATAGATCGGGCAGGGCTCCTGAACACTGAAGCTTTCTTT. Translation gives CASSIDRAGLLNTEAFF.

The rearrangement uses TRBV5-6 and TRBJ1-1; D ambiguous. CDR3 length: 14 residues. CDR1 and CDR2 from the germline V gene are SGHDT and YYEEEE. Trimming took 0 bases from V and 1 from J, leaving 7 bases between them. The CDR3 DNA reads as TGTGCCAGCAGCTTGGGACCGCAGAACACTGAAGCTTTCTTT. Protein sequence: CASSLGPQNTEAFF.

The chain couples TRBV30 to TRBJ1-5, with 9 bases that match TRBD1. This CDR3 is 17 amino acids long. V lost 1 base, J lost 2 bases, and 9 bases stayed unmatched. Germline CDR1 reads GTSNPN; CDR2 reads SVGIG (reference sequence). As DNA, the CDR3 is TGTGCCTGGAGTGAGGGACAGGGTCCTTTGGGCAATCAGCCCCAGCATTTT. It codes for CAWSEGQGPLGNQPQHF.

The J gene is TRBJ1-1, the V gene TRBV30, with TRBD1 as a possible D gene (5 bases). This CDR3 contains 15 residues. The germline V gene encodes CDR1 GTSNPN and CDR2 SVGIG (reference sequence). Trimming cost V 2 bases and J 1 base, with 14 bases left between them. CDR3 nucleotide sequence: TGTGCCTGGAGTTTAGGGGACGTTGCGAACACTGAAGCTTTCTTT. This gives the protein CAWSLGDVANTEAFF.

V is TRBV21-1 and J is TRBJ1-6; the table assigns TRBD1, which was not confirmed against the DNA. TRBV21-1 is marked as a pseudogene. The CDR3 has 16 amino acids. CDR3 coding DNA: TGTGCCAGCAGCAAAGGGTTATCTACAGGGGATTCACCCCTCCACTTT. Translated: CASSKGLSTGDSPLHF.

The rearrangement uses TRBV30 and TRBJ1-2; D gene unclear. The length of the CDR3 is 14 residues. The V and J ends lost 7 bases and 0 bases respectively, with 15 bases between them. The germline V gene encodes CDR1 GTSNPN and CDR2 SVGIG (reference sequence). CDR3 sequence: CASQVQTSNYGYTF. CDR3 nucleotides: TGTGCCTCTCAAGTCCAGACCTCTAACTATGGCTACACCTTC.

For this clone: Other DNA sequences from this sample encode an identical CDR3 as well. The chain recombines TRBV28 with TRBJ1-5; no reliable D call. V was shortened by 5 bases and J by 4 bases, with 6 bases between the two germline ends. Germline V gene lookup returns CDR1 MDHEN and CDR2 SYDVKM. CDR3 size: 12 residues. The CDR3 region is CASSPRNQPQHF. CDR3 sequence (DNA): TGTGCCAGCAGTCCGAGAAATCAGCCCCAGCATTTT.